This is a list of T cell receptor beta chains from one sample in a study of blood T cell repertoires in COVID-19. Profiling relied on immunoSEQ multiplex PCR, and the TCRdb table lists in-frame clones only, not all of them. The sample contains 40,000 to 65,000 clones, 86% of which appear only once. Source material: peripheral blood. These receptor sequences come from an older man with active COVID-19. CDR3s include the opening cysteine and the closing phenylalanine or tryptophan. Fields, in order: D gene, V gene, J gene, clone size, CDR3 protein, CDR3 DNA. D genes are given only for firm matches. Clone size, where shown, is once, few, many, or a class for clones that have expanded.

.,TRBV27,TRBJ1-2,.,CASSLDPGANYGYTF,TGTGCCAGCAGTTTAGACCCGGGAGCTAACTATGGCTACACCTTC
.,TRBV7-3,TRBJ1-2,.,CASSRGGDGYTF,TGTGCCAGCAGCAGAGGGGGGGACGGCTACACCTTC
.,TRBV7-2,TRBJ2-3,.,CASSLGARVGGTDTQYF,TGTGCCAGCAGCTTGGGGGCAAGGGTAGGGGGCACAGATACGCAGTATTTT
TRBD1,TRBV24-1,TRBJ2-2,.,CATSDFLGQGISGELFF,TGTGCCACCAGTGATTTTCTGGGACAGGGGATATCCGGGGAGCTGTTTTTT
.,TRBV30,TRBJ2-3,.,CAWSVPPSRDTQYF,TGTGCCTGGAGTGTACCGCCCTCGCGGGATACGCAGTATTTT
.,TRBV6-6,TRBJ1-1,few,CASSPGAWTEAFF,TGTGCCAGCAGTCCCGGAGCCTGGACTGAAGCTTTCTTT
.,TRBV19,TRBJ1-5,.,CASSSGPGRNQPQHF,TGTGCCAGTAGTTCAGGCCCAGGGCGCAATCAGCCCCAGCATTTT
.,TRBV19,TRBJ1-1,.,CASSMEVEAFF,TGTGCCAGTAGTATGGAGGTTGAAGCTTTCTTT
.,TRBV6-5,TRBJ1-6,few,CASSYSTTNNSPLHF,TGTGCCAGCAGTTACTCGACTACAAATAATTCACCCCTCCACTTT
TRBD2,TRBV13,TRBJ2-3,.,CASSSWTSGGSSTDTQYF,TGTGCCAGCAGCTCGTGGACTAGCGGGGGGTCTAGCACAGATACGCAGTATTTT
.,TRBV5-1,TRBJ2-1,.,CASRSYPGFNEQFF,TGCGCCAGCAGATCGTACCCGGGGTTCAATGAGCAGTTCTTC
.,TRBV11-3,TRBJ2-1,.,CASSLVSRGTYNEQFF,TGTGCCAGCAGCTTAGTGAGCAGGGGTACCTACAATGAGCAGTTCTTC
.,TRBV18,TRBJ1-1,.,CASSRGRGGNTEAFF,TGTGCCAGCTCCAGAGGGCGGGGAGGAAACACTGAAGCTTTCTTT
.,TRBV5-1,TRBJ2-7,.,CASSLWGGPYEQYF,TGCGCCAGCAGCTTGTGGGGGGGCCCCTACGAGCAGTACTTC
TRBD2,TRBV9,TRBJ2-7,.,CASSGGTSGIYEQYF,TGTGCCAGCAGCGGCGGGACTAGCGGCATCTACGAGCAGTACTTC
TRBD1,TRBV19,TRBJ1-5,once,CASSISHGGGNNQPQHF,TGTGCCAGTAGTATTTCCCACGGAGGGGGCAACAATCAGCCCCAGCATTTT
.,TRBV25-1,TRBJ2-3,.,CASVASGTDTQYF,TGTGCCAGCGTCGCGAGTGGCACAGATACGCAGTATTTT
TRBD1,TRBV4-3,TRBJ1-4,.,CASSQELTGYGKLFF,TGCGCCAGCAGCCAAGAGTTGACAGGGTATGGAAAACTGTTTTTT
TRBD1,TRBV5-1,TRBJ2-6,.,CASRRGTASGANVLTF,TGCGCCAGCAGAAGAGGGACAGCCTCTGGGGCCAACGTCCTGACTTTC
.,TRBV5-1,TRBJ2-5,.,CASSLASGKQTQYF,TGCGCCAGCAGCTTGGCCTCAGGGAAACAGACCCAGTACTTC
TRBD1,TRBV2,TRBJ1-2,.,CASTGTGDSGGYTF,TGTGCCAGCACCGGGACAGGAGATTCCGGTGGCTACACCTTC
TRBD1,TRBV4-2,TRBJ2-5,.,CASSPGEDRVGQETQYF,TGTGCCAGCAGCCCTGGAGAGGACAGGGTAGGCCAAGAGACCCAGTACTTC
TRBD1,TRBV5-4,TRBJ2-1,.,CASRGDSLFVRSYNEQFF,TGTGCCAGCAGGGGGGACAGCCTGTTCGTCAGGTCCTACAATGAGCAGTTCTTC
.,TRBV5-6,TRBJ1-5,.,CASSLEGDPQPQHF,TGTGCCAGCAGCTTGGAGGGGGATCCTCAGCCCCAGCATTTT
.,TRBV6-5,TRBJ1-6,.,CASSKTGNYNSPLHF,TGTGCCAGCTCAAAAACAGGGAATTATAATTCACCCCTCCACTTT
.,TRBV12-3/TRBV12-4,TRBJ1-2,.,CASSFRGGYGYTF,TGTGCCAGCAGTTTCAGGGGAGGGTATGGCTACACCTTC
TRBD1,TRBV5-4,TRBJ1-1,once,CASSRDRWAQAFF,TGTGCCAGCAGCCGGGACAGATGGGCACAAGCTTTCTTT
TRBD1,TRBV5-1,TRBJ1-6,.,CASSLSEQGHSPLHF,TGCGCCAGCAGCTTGTCGGAACAGGGGCACTCACCCCTCCACTTT
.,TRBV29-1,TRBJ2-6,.,CSAREFSSGANVLTF,TGCAGCGCCAGGGAATTTTCCTCTGGGGCCAACGTCCTGACTTTC
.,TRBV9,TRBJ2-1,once,CASSPRVADGQFF,TGTGCCAGCAGCCCGAGGGTAGCGGACGGGCAGTTCTTC
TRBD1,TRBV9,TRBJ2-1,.,CASSASEDRGNNEQFF,TGTGCCAGCAGCGCCTCCGAGGACAGGGGCAATAATGAGCAGTTCTTC
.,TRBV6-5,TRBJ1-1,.,CASGRGPGTEAFF,TGTGCCAGCGGCAGAGGGCCGGGGACTGAAGCTTTCTTT
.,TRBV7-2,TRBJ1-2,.,CASSQEVDLPSGYGYTF,TGTGCCAGCAGTCAAGAAGTAGACTTACCAAGCGGGTATGGCTACACCTTC
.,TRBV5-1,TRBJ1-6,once,CASSFQGDGNSPLHF,TGCGCCAGCAGCTTCCAAGGGGATGGGAATTCACCCCTCCACTTT
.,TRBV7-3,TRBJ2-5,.,CASSLEWGTGPQYF,TGTGCCAGCAGCTTAGAGTGGGGTACAGGGCCCCAGTACTTC
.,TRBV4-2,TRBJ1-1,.,CASSQLDSTNTEAFF,TGTGCCAGCAGCCAGTTGGACAGCACCAACACTGAAGCTTTCTTT
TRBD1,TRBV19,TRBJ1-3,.,CASSTRTGGNTIYF,TGTGCCAGTAGTACCCGGACAGGGGGAAACACCATATATTTT
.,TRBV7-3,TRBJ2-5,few,CASSLKPPGMGETQYF,TGTGCCAGCAGCTTAAAGCCCCCGGGGATGGGGGAGACCCAGTACTTC
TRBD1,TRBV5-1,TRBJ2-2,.,CASSGRGTGVTGELFF,TGCGCCAGCAGCGGTCGGGGGACAGGGGTCACCGGGGAGCTGTTTTTT
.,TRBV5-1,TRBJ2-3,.,CASSLGRRLDTQYF,TGCGCCAGCAGCTTGGGGAGACGGCTAGATACACAGTATTTT
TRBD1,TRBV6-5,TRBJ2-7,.,CASMRDSLYEQYF,TGTGCCAGCATGAGGGACAGCCTCTACGAGCAGTACTTC
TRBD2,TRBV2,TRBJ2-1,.,CASTLLTSVREQFF,TGTGCCAGCACCCTGCTGACTAGCGTGCGTGAGCAGTTCTTC
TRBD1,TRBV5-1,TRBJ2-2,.,CASRHPGQVNAGELFF,TGCGCCAGCAGGCATCCGGGACAGGTAAACGCCGGGGAGCTGTTTTTT
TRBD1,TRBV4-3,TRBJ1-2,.,CASSLGTDRGHGYTF,TGCGCCAGCAGCCTCGGTACGGACAGGGGGCATGGCTACACCTTC
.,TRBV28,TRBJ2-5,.,CASSFGGALGETQYF,TGTGCCAGCAGTTTCGGTGGGGCCCTCGGAGAGACCCAGTACTTC